The 11 T cell receptor beta chains below all came from one sample that was sequenced in a study of blood T cell repertoires in COVID-19. Using immunoSEQ multiplex PCR, the repertoire was profiled, and TCRdb retains in-frame clones only, with some absent. Counted here are 130,000 to 150,000 clones, roughly 89% occurring once; the ten biggest clones make up about 5.8%. The source material was PBMCs or T cells enriched from blood (not recorded which). The receptors originated from a woman in her forties or fifties who had been exposed to COVID-19.

V usage is TRBV6-4 and J usage is TRBJ2-2, with 7 positions matching TRBD2. Germline CDR1 reads MRHNA; CDR2 reads SNTAGT. This CDR3 contains 16 residues. The V and J ends lost 7 bases and 2 bases, in that order; junction bases with no gene match: 10. CDR3 bases: TGTGCCAGCAAGGCCCCTAGCGGCCAAAACACCGGGGAGCTGTTTTTT. Translation gives CASKAPSGQNTGELFF.

The gene calls are TRBV13 and TRBJ1-6, with D possibly TRBD1 on 5 matching bases. This CDR3 is built from 16 residues. The V gene's germline CDR1 is PRHDT and CDR2 FYEKMQ (reference sequence). Trimming removed 2 bases from V and 0 bases from J, with 8 bases in between. The CDR3 region has the DNA TGTGCCAGCAGCTTAAGGGGTTCCTCCTATAATTCACCCCTCCACTTT. Translated: CASSLRGSSYNSPLHF.

The chain uses TRBV19 and TRBJ2-7; D may be TRBD2 (6 bases). The CDR3 spans 13 residues. The V gene lost 8 bases and the J gene lost 2 bases, with 13 bases spanning the gap. CDR1 is LNHDA, CDR2 SQIVND, per germline (reference sequence). CDR3 nucleotides: TGTGCCAGTCGGGGGTCTGGAGCCTACGAGCAGTACTTC. Protein: CASRGSGAYEQYF.

Only one count was recorded for this clone. CDR3 sequence: CASSPSSGSYNEQFF. Written as DNA, the CDR3 is TGTGCCAGCAGCCCCTCTAGCGGATCCTACAATGAGCAGTTCTTC. This rearrangement joins TRBV7-6 to TRBJ2-1; TRBD2 matches at 7 bases. Germline V gene lookup returns CDR1 SGHVS and CDR2 FNYEAQ. V shed 5 bases, J shed 1 base, and the junction held 5 bases outside the gene matches. The CDR3 runs to 15 residues. The full variable domain, its missing parts supplied by reference TRBV7-6 and TRBJ2-1, is GAGVSQSPRYKVTKRGQDVALRCDPISGHVSLYWYRQALGQGPEFLTYFNYEAQQDKSGLPNDRFSAERPEGSISTLTIQRTEQRDSAMYRCASSPSSGSYNEQFFGPGTRLTVL.

In this sample, this clone turned up once. This chain joins TRBV7-2 and TRBJ2-3; D is unresolved. The germline CDR1 and CDR2 sequences are SGHTA and FQGNSA. Trimming took 5 bases from V and 1 from J, leaving 4 bases between them. The CDR3 length is 12 residues. The CDR3 DNA reads TGTGCCAGCAGCCTACGCACAGATACGCAGTATTTT. Its translation is CASSLRTDTQYF.

This CDR3 reads CASSGDSSGNTIYF. CDR3 coding DNA: TGTGCCAGCAGTGGAGACAGCTCTGGAAACACCATATATTTT. The chain links TRBV25-1 to TRBJ1-3; maybe TRBD1 (5 bases). This CDR3 contains 14 residues. The germline V gene has CDR1 MGHDK and CDR2 SYGVNS. Trimming removed 4 bases from V and 0 bases from J, with 7 bases in between. The variable domain in full, with the rest retrieved from reference TRBV25-1 and TRBJ1-3, is EADIYQTPRYLVIGTGKKITLECSQTMGHDKMYWYQQDPGMELHLIHYSYGVNSTEKGDLSSESTVSRIRTEHFPLTLESARPSHTSQYLCASSGDSSGNTIYFGEGSWLTVV.

The chain employs TRBV29-1 and TRBJ1-5; TRBD1 might be the D (6 bases). Trimming shortened V by 5 bases and J by 2 bases, and 13 bases separated the two germline ends. In germline, CDR1 is SQVTM, CDR2 ANQGSEA. CDR3 length: 14 amino acids. For the CDR3, the DNA is TGCAGCGTTAAACAGGGATCGGGCAATCAGCCCCAGCATTTT. Its translation: CSVKQGSGNQPQHF.

The chain has TRBV7-6 and TRBJ1-1; 7 bases are shared with TRBD1. This CDR3 comprises 15 residues. Germline CDR1 SGHVS, CDR2 FNYEAQ. J gave up 1 base and V 5 bases, and 7 bases lay outside the gene matches. Here the CDR3 DNA reads TGTGCCAGCAGCACTACAGGGGCTACGAACACTGAAGCTTTCTTT. Protein: CASSTTGATNTEAFF. Supplemented by reference TRBV7-6 and TRBJ1-1, the full variable domain reads GAGVSQSPRYKVTKRGQDVALRCDPISGHVSLYWYRQALGQGPEFLTYFNYEAQQDKSGLPNDRFSAERPEGSISTLTIQRTEQRDSAMYRCASSTTGATNTEAFFGQGTRLTVV.

This chain links TRBV9 with TRBJ1-6; no firm D call. CDR3 length: 14 amino acids. Trimming removed 4 bases at V and 9 bases at J, with 14 bases between. In germline, CDR1 is SGDLS, CDR2 YYNGEE. The CDR3 spells CASSHGMAASPLHF. CDR3 bases: TGTGCCAGCAGCCACGGGATGGCAGCTTCACCCCTCCACTTT.

The chain couples TRBV5-1 to TRBJ2-7, with 11 bases identical to TRBD1. Trimming took 5 bases from V and 4 from J; bases not matched to a gene: 2. The length of the CDR3 is 13 residues. Germline V gene lookup returns CDR1 SGHRS and CDR2 YFSETQ. CDR3 DNA: TGCGCCAGCAGAGGGACAGGGGGATACGAGCAGTACTTC. Residues: CASRGTGGYEQYF.

This clone was counted a few times. The chain combines TRBV20-1 with TRBJ2-2, with 10 bases matching TRBD2. V dropped 3 bases and J dropped 5; count of bases not matched to a gene: 9. CDR1 DFQATT and CDR2 SNEGSKA come from the germline V gene (reference sequence). This CDR3 has 16 amino acids. CDR3 region: CSASILAGAGTGELFF. The CDR3 DNA follows: TGCAGTGCTAGTATCCTAGCGGGAGCGGGAACCGGGGAGCTGTTTTTT.